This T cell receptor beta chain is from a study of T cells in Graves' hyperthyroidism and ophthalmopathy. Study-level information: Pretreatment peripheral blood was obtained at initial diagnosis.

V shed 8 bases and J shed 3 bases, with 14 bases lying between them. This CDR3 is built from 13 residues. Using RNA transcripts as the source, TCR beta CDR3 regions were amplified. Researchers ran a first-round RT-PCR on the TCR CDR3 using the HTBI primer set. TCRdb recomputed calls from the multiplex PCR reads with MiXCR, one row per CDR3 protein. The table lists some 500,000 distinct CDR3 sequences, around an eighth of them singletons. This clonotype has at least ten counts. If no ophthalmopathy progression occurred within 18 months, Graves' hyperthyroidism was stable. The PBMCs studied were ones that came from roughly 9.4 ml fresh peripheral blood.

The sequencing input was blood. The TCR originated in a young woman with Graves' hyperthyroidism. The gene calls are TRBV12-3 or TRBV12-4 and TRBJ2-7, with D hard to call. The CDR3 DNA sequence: TGTGCCAGCGGTCAGCCGGGTGTCTACGAGCAGTACTTC. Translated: CASGQPGVYEQYF.